The clone carrying this T cell receptor beta chain was seen only a few times. The antigen is not known. This specimen comes from a study of CD8 T cells in ankylosing spondylitis. TCRdb analysed the 5' RACE reads with MiXCR anew, one entry per CDR3 protein. The profile shows 200,000 to 250,000 distinct CDR3 sequences, more than 9% of them singletons. General observations from the study: Blood of patients with ankylosing spondylitis appeared to be characterized by a TCR beta motif of fewer than 10 highly homologous variants. Reportedly, disease-linked clones are significantly enriched in ankylosing spondylitis patients' matched synovial fluid.

The germline V gene encodes CDR1 DFQATT and CDR2 SNEGSKA (reference sequence). The V end was cut by 7 bases, the J end by 6 bases, with 10 bases between. The CDR3 sequence is 11 residues long. This clonotype originated in a male donor with ankylosing spondylitis or in good health (not recorded which). The J gene is TRBJ2-1, the V gene TRBV20-1; D is uncertain. Material: blood, either unsorted or a sorted T cell fraction (not recorded which). In nucleotides, the CDR3 is TGCAGTGGTAAACACGGCAATGAGCAGTTCTTC. Translating it yields CSGKHGNEQFF.